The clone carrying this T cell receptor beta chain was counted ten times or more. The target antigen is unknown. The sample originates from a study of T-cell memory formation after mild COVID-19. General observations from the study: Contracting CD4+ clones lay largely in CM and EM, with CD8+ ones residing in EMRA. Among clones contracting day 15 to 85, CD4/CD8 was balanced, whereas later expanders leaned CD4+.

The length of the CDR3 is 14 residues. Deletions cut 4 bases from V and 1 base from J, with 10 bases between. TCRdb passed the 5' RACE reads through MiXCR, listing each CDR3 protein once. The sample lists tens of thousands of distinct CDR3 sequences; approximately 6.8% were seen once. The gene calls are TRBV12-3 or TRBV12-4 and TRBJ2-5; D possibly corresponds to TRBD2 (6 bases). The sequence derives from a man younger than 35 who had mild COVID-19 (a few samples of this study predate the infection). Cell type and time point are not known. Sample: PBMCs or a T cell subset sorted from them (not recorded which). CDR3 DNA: TGTGCCAGCAGTTATAGCGGCAGCCAAGAGACCCAGTACTTC. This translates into CASSYSGSQETQYF.